This T cell receptor (beta chain) was retrieved from a study of T cells after posttransplantation cyclophosphamide. This related bone marrow graft donor gave peripheral blood on the day of marrow donation. In this sample, this clone is medium-sized (0.01 to 0.1%). Antigen: not known. General observations from the study: Tissue-infiltrating T cells from skin or gut overlapped little with blood T cells. Recipient CMV seropositivity and CMV reactivation strongly tracked TRB clonality.

TCRdb's table, derived via immunoSEQ multiplex PCR, lists solely in-frame clones and lacks some. The data show roughly 24,000 clones, with none appearing a single time. The CDR3 is 15 amino acids. J was trimmed by 3 bases and V by 6 bases; bases with no gene match: 9. Germline V gene sequence: CDR1 MRHNA, CDR2 SNTAGT. The clonotype originates from a woman aged 60-70 years in good health, CMV-negative, and a related stem cell transplant donor. The sample taken for sequencing was PBMCs. The genes are TRBV6-4 and TRBJ2-7, with TRBD2 identical over 9 bases. The CDR3 region has the DNA TGTGCCAGCAGGGAACCTGTAGCGGGAGTCTACGAGCAGTACTTC. Translated: CASREPVAGVYEQYF.